The rows below give T cell receptor beta chains drawn from one sample of a study of control samples from healthy donors and cancer patients. Measured with immunoSEQ multiplex PCR; TCRdb has only the in-frame clones, and not every one. The repertoire has over 90,000 clones, just over 90% of them found once; the top ten carry 2% to 2.5%. The sequencing input was blood. These receptor sequences come from a woman aged 18-29 years in good health. Both conserved end residues are part of each CDR3. The order of the fields is CDR3 DNA, CDR3 protein, J gene, V gene, CDR3 length, D gene, clone size. A D gene is named only where the DNA matches it firmly. Some rows mark clone size as missing; the rest say once, few, many or name a class of expanded clone.

cdr3_nt: TGTGCCAGCAGCGTAGCCGTCTACACCGGGGAGCTGTTTTTT
cdr3_aa: CASSVAVYTGELFF
j_call: TRBJ2-2
v_call: TRBV9
cdr3_length: 14
d_call: .
clone_size: .

cdr3_nt: TGTGCCAGCAGCCGACAGGGCGCTGAAGCTTTCTTT
cdr3_aa: CASSRQGAEAFF
j_call: TRBJ1-1
v_call: TRBV11-2
cdr3_length: 12
d_call: TRBD1
clone_size: .

cdr3_nt: TGTGCCAGCAGCTTACACGGAAATATCGGGACTGAAGCTTTCTTT
cdr3_aa: CASSLHGNIGTEAFF
j_call: TRBJ1-1
v_call: TRBV7-8
cdr3_length: 15
d_call: .
clone_size: .

cdr3_nt: TGTGCCAGTAGCGCAACAGGGCGTACTGAAGCTTTCTTT
cdr3_aa: CASSATGRTEAFF
j_call: TRBJ1-1
v_call: TRBV19
cdr3_length: 13
d_call: .
clone_size: .

cdr3_nt: TGTGCCAGCAGCTTAGAATTTTGGGGGGCGCCCGCAGATACGCAGTATTTT
cdr3_aa: CASSLEFWGAPADTQYF
j_call: TRBJ2-3
v_call: TRBV11-3
cdr3_length: 17
d_call: .
clone_size: .

cdr3_nt: TGTGCCAGCAGCTCGACAGAGAACTATGGCTACACCTTC
cdr3_aa: CASSSTENYGYTF
j_call: TRBJ1-2
v_call: TRBV5-8
cdr3_length: 13
d_call: .
clone_size: .

cdr3_nt: TGTGCCAGCACCGAACTAGCGGGAGGCCGAAACTACAATGAGCAGTTCTTC
cdr3_aa: CASTELAGGRNYNEQFF
j_call: TRBJ2-1
v_call: TRBV5-6
cdr3_length: 17
d_call: TRBD2
clone_size: .

cdr3_nt: TGTGCCAGCAGCTTAGCATCTAGGGAGACCCAGTACTTC
cdr3_aa: CASSLASRETQYF
j_call: TRBJ2-5
v_call: TRBV7-2
cdr3_length: 13
d_call: .
clone_size: .

cdr3_nt: TGCGCCAGCAGCTTGTTCCCCGGGACCTACGAGCAGTACTTC
cdr3_aa: CASSLFPGTYEQYF
j_call: TRBJ2-7
v_call: TRBV5-1
cdr3_length: 14
d_call: .
clone_size: .

cdr3_nt: TGTGCCAGCAGTTTCAGGGGGCACGGAAACACCATATATTTT
cdr3_aa: CASSFRGHGNTIYF
j_call: TRBJ1-3
v_call: TRBV27
cdr3_length: 14
d_call: TRBD1
clone_size: .

cdr3_nt: TGCGCCAGCAGACAAGCGGGAGGGCCCTACGAGCAGTACTTC
cdr3_aa: CASRQAGGPYEQYF
j_call: TRBJ2-7
v_call: TRBV4-3
cdr3_length: 14
d_call: TRBD2
clone_size: .

cdr3_nt: TGTGCCAGCAGGACGGGACAGAATGAAAAACTGTTTTTT
cdr3_aa: CASRTGQNEKLFF
j_call: TRBJ1-4
v_call: TRBV6-6
cdr3_length: 13
d_call: TRBD1
clone_size: .

cdr3_nt: TGTGCCACCAGTGACGCAGCTGACCAAGAGACCCAGTACTTC
cdr3_aa: CATSDAADQETQYF
j_call: TRBJ2-5
v_call: TRBV24-1
cdr3_length: 14
d_call: .
clone_size: .

cdr3_nt: TGTGCCAGCAGCCCCCGGTCAACCACCTACGAGCAGTACTTC
cdr3_aa: CASSPRSTTYEQYF
j_call: TRBJ2-7
v_call: TRBV7-2
cdr3_length: 14
d_call: .
clone_size: once

cdr3_nt: TGTGCCAGCAGCTTAGTTTGGGGGAGTGGGGAGCAGTACTTC
cdr3_aa: CASSLVWGSGEQYF
j_call: TRBJ2-7
v_call: TRBV11-2
cdr3_length: 14
d_call: .
clone_size: .

cdr3_nt: TGTGCCAGCAGTTACTCGCTACTTACAGATACGCAGTATTTT
cdr3_aa: CASSYSLLTDTQYF
j_call: TRBJ2-3
v_call: TRBV6-2/TRBV6-3
cdr3_length: 14
d_call: .
clone_size: .

cdr3_nt: TGTGCCAGCAGTGACGGTCAGGGCGGCGGGGAGCTGTTTTTT
cdr3_aa: CASSDGQGGGELFF
j_call: TRBJ2-2
v_call: TRBV6-4
cdr3_length: 14
d_call: .
clone_size: .

cdr3_nt: TGTGCCAGCGGACTAGCGGGGGGGCTGAACGAGCAGTACTTC
cdr3_aa: CASGLAGGLNEQYF
j_call: TRBJ2-7
v_call: TRBV2
cdr3_length: 14
d_call: TRBD2
clone_size: .

cdr3_nt: TGTGCCAGCAGCAATCTTGGACTAGCAGAGCAGTTCTTC
cdr3_aa: CASSNLGLAEQFF
j_call: TRBJ2-1
v_call: TRBV7-9
cdr3_length: 13
d_call: TRBD2
clone_size: once

cdr3_nt: TGTGCCAGCAGCTACACCCCCGACGGATACTATGGCTACACCTTC
cdr3_aa: CASSYTPDGYYGYTF
j_call: TRBJ1-2
v_call: TRBV6-5
cdr3_length: 15
d_call: .
clone_size: .

cdr3_nt: TGTGCCACCAGTGATTTTAACGGGAACGGGGAGACCCAGTACTTC
cdr3_aa: CATSDFNGNGETQYF
j_call: TRBJ2-5
v_call: TRBV24-1
cdr3_length: 15
d_call: .
clone_size: .

cdr3_nt: TGTGCCAGCGGGCTCAGGGACTATGGCTACACCTTC
cdr3_aa: CASGLRDYGYTF
j_call: TRBJ1-2
v_call: TRBV2
cdr3_length: 12
d_call: .
clone_size: .

cdr3_nt: TGTGCCGTCGGGGCTAGCGGGAGATACGAGCAGTACTTC
cdr3_aa: CAVGASGRYEQYF
j_call: TRBJ2-7
v_call: TRBV12-3/TRBV12-4
cdr3_length: 13
d_call: TRBD2
clone_size: .

cdr3_nt: TGTGCCAGCAGTCCCGGTGGGGGGCTCAATCAGCCCCAGCATTTT
cdr3_aa: CASSPGGGLNQPQHF
j_call: TRBJ1-5
v_call: TRBV6-5
cdr3_length: 15
d_call: .
clone_size: .

cdr3_nt: TGTGCCAGTAGTATTCGTGCTAGCGGGAGGGTAAATGAGCAGTTCTTC
cdr3_aa: CASSIRASGRVNEQFF
j_call: TRBJ2-1
v_call: TRBV19
cdr3_length: 16
d_call: TRBD2
clone_size: once

cdr3_nt: TGCGCCAGCAGCTCAATTACTCCGGGACAGGGGACTGGAAACACCATATATTTT
cdr3_aa: CASSSITPGQGTGNTIYF
j_call: TRBJ1-3
v_call: TRBV5-1
cdr3_length: 18
d_call: TRBD1
clone_size: .

cdr3_nt: TGTGCCTGGAGTGCATTCAGGGAATCACCCCTCCACTTT
cdr3_aa: CAWSAFRESPLHF
j_call: TRBJ1-6
v_call: TRBV30
cdr3_length: 13
d_call: .
clone_size: .

cdr3_nt: TGTGCCAGCAGTTTGGGACTCCGCAGCTCCTACAATGAGCAGTTCTTC
cdr3_aa: CASSLGLRSSYNEQFF
j_call: TRBJ2-1
v_call: TRBV27
cdr3_length: 16
d_call: .
clone_size: .

cdr3_nt: TGTGCCAGCAGGGGGGCAGGGGACTATGGCTACACCTTC
cdr3_aa: CASRGAGDYGYTF
j_call: TRBJ1-2
v_call: TRBV6-4
cdr3_length: 13
d_call: .
clone_size: .

cdr3_nt: TGTGCCAGCAGTTTATCTGCTGGGTTGGGCGCAGATACGCAGTATTTT
cdr3_aa: CASSLSAGLGADTQYF
j_call: TRBJ2-3
v_call: TRBV27
cdr3_length: 16
d_call: .
clone_size: .

cdr3_nt: TGTGCCAGCAGCTTAGGACTTTTTCCGAACACCGGGGAGCTGTTTTTT
cdr3_aa: CASSLGLFPNTGELFF
j_call: TRBJ2-2
v_call: TRBV7-2
cdr3_length: 16
d_call: .
clone_size: .

cdr3_nt: TGTGCCAGCAGCGTGGGACGTGGAAACACCATATATTTT
cdr3_aa: CASSVGRGNTIYF
j_call: TRBJ1-3
v_call: TRBV9
cdr3_length: 13
d_call: .
clone_size: .

cdr3_nt: TGTGCCAGCACCCCAGTTGCGAACACTGAAGCTTTCTTT
cdr3_aa: CASTPVANTEAFF
j_call: TRBJ1-1
v_call: TRBV6-5
cdr3_length: 13
d_call: .
clone_size: .

cdr3_nt: TGCGCCAGCAGCCAAGATTTAACCAGCGGGAGAACAGATACGCAGTATTTT
cdr3_aa: CASSQDLTSGRTDTQYF
j_call: TRBJ2-3
v_call: TRBV4-1
cdr3_length: 17
d_call: TRBD2
clone_size: .

cdr3_nt: TGTGCCTGGAGTGGGCAGGGCGGGAGCAATCAGCCCCAGCATTTT
cdr3_aa: CAWSGQGGSNQPQHF
j_call: TRBJ1-5
v_call: TRBV30
cdr3_length: 15
d_call: .
clone_size: few

cdr3_nt: TGCAGCGTTGAAGATCCGCGGGGCGAGAACACTGAAGCTTTCTTT
cdr3_aa: CSVEDPRGENTEAFF
j_call: TRBJ1-1
v_call: TRBV29-1
cdr3_length: 15
d_call: .
clone_size: .

cdr3_nt: TGTGCCAGCCGCCTTGATAGCAATCAGCCCCAGCATTTT
cdr3_aa: CASRLDSNQPQHF
j_call: TRBJ1-5
v_call: TRBV2
cdr3_length: 13
d_call: .
clone_size: .

cdr3_nt: TGTGCCTGCCGTGCCGGGACAGCGGCTTTCTTT
cdr3_aa: CACRAGTAAFF
j_call: TRBJ1-1
v_call: TRBV30
cdr3_length: 11
d_call: TRBD1
clone_size: .

cdr3_nt: TGTGTCTACCGGGACAGGGTGGGAGGCTACACCTTC
cdr3_aa: CVYRDRVGGYTF
j_call: TRBJ1-2
v_call: TRBV30
cdr3_length: 12
d_call: TRBD1
clone_size: .

cdr3_nt: TGTGCCTGGAGTGTACGTACAACTGCCGGCAATCAGCCCCAGCATTTT
cdr3_aa: CAWSVRTTAGNQPQHF
j_call: TRBJ1-5
v_call: TRBV30
cdr3_length: 16
d_call: .
clone_size: .

cdr3_nt: TGTGCCTGGGGGTGGTCGGGCACTGAAGCTTTCTTT
cdr3_aa: CAWGWSGTEAFF
j_call: TRBJ1-1
v_call: TRBV30
cdr3_length: 12
d_call: .
clone_size: .

cdr3_nt: TGTGCCAGCAGCTTGGGGGCCGGAAATGAGCAGTTCTTC
cdr3_aa: CASSLGAGNEQFF
j_call: TRBJ2-1
v_call: TRBV5-6
cdr3_length: 13
d_call: .
clone_size: once

cdr3_nt: TGTGCCAGCAGCCAAGAAGGTGCGGGGGAGACCCAGTACTTC
cdr3_aa: CASSQEGAGETQYF
j_call: TRBJ2-5
v_call: TRBV3-1/TRBV3-2
cdr3_length: 14
d_call: .
clone_size: .

cdr3_nt: TGCGCCAGCAGCCAAGATAGCGGGGTCGGGTACGAGCAGTACTTC
cdr3_aa: CASSQDSGVGYEQYF
j_call: TRBJ2-7
v_call: TRBV4-1
cdr3_length: 15
d_call: TRBD2
clone_size: once

cdr3_nt: TGTGCCAGCAGCTATAGAGCTAGGGTCGAGCAGTACTTC
cdr3_aa: CASSYRARVEQYF
j_call: TRBJ2-7
v_call: TRBV3-1/TRBV3-2
cdr3_length: 13
d_call: .
clone_size: .

cdr3_nt: TGTGCCAGCAGTTTGGACGGAAACTATGGCTACACCTTC
cdr3_aa: CASSLDGNYGYTF
j_call: TRBJ1-2
v_call: TRBV12-3/TRBV12-4
cdr3_length: 13
d_call: .
clone_size: .

cdr3_nt: TGTGCCAGCAGCCAAGTAATGCATGAAAAACTGTTTTTT
cdr3_aa: CASSQVMHEKLFF
j_call: TRBJ1-4
v_call: TRBV14
cdr3_length: 13
d_call: .
clone_size: .

cdr3_nt: TGTGCCAGCAGTTTCGACTACAATGAGCAGTTCTTC
cdr3_aa: CASSFDYNEQFF
j_call: TRBJ2-1
v_call: TRBV12-3/TRBV12-4
cdr3_length: 12
d_call: .
clone_size: .

cdr3_nt: TGTGCCAGCAGCTTGGCGGGTTTGTCGATGGGAGAGACCCAGTACTTC
cdr3_aa: CASSLAGLSMGETQYF
j_call: TRBJ2-5
v_call: TRBV5-5
cdr3_length: 16
d_call: .
clone_size: .

cdr3_nt: TGTGCCAGCAGCTTGGCCGGGGGGAGAACAGATACGCAGTATTTT
cdr3_aa: CASSLAGGRTDTQYF
j_call: TRBJ2-3
v_call: TRBV5-8
cdr3_length: 15
d_call: TRBD2
clone_size: .

cdr3_nt: TGCAGCGTTGGGTTGAGTTCGGTGGGTATAGTCAATGAGCAGTTCTTC
cdr3_aa: CSVGLSSVGIVNEQFF
j_call: TRBJ2-1
v_call: TRBV29-1
cdr3_length: 16
d_call: .
clone_size: .

cdr3_nt: TGTGCCAGTAGTGAGGGACAGCCCCAGCATTTT
cdr3_aa: CASSEGQPQHF
j_call: TRBJ1-5
v_call: TRBV19
cdr3_length: 11
d_call: .
clone_size: .

cdr3_nt: TGTGCCAGAAGCTACCACCGACTAGCGGGGGCAAGCTCCTACGAGCAGTACTTC
cdr3_aa: CARSYHRLAGASSYEQYF
j_call: TRBJ2-7
v_call: TRBV5-3
cdr3_length: 18
d_call: TRBD2
clone_size: .

cdr3_nt: TGTGCCAGCAGCGAGGGACTAGCGGAGCTCACCGGGGAGCTGTTTTTT
cdr3_aa: CASSEGLAELTGELFF
j_call: TRBJ2-2
v_call: TRBV3-1/TRBV3-2
cdr3_length: 16
d_call: TRBD2
clone_size: once

cdr3_nt: TGTGCCAGCAGCTTCCCGGACGGGATGTTCACAGATACGCAGTATTTT
cdr3_aa: CASSFPDGMFTDTQYF
j_call: TRBJ2-3
v_call: TRBV7-9
cdr3_length: 16
d_call: .
clone_size: .

cdr3_nt: TGTGCCTGGAGTGTATCGCTAGCGGGGAGAGATACGCAGTATTTT
cdr3_aa: CAWSVSLAGRDTQYF
j_call: TRBJ2-3
v_call: TRBV30
cdr3_length: 15
d_call: TRBD2
clone_size: .